The count of the clone carrying this TCR beta chain is one. Authors' analysis steps: It was from reference gene primer amplification that nucleated cell counts were estimated. Generated by immunoSEQ multiplex PCR, the TCRdb table keeps only in-frame clones and is missing some. D and trimming come from the DNA, and the V and J calls and clone size come from that table. This sample has about 74,000 clones, with about 91% found just once. CDR3 size: 15 residues. V gave up 3 bases and J gave up 1 base, with 11 bases separating them. Germline loops: CDR1 SGDLS, CDR2 YYNGEE. The data belong to a study of blood T cell repertoires in COVID-19. Study as a whole: The samples span acute and convalescent COVID-19 from the United States, Italy and Spain. In each case, the material was cDNA or gDNA derived from T cells, B-cell-depleted T cells, or PBMCs.

The sample comprised peripheral blood. This sequence originates from a woman older than 75 with active or convalescent COVID-19. This rearrangement joins TRBV9 to TRBJ2-1; weak D call: TRBD1 (6 bases). The DNA for the CDR3 is TGTGCCAGCAGCGCGAGACAGGATTCCTACAATGAGCAGTTCTTC. Translation gives CASSARQDSYNEQFF. The full variable domain, rest sourced from reference TRBV9 and TRBJ2-1, is DSGVTQTPKHLITATGQRVTLRCSPRSGDLSVYWYQQSLDQGLQFLIQYYNGEERAKGNILERFSAQQFPDLHSELNLSSLELGDSALYFCASSARQDSYNEQFFGPGTRLTVL.